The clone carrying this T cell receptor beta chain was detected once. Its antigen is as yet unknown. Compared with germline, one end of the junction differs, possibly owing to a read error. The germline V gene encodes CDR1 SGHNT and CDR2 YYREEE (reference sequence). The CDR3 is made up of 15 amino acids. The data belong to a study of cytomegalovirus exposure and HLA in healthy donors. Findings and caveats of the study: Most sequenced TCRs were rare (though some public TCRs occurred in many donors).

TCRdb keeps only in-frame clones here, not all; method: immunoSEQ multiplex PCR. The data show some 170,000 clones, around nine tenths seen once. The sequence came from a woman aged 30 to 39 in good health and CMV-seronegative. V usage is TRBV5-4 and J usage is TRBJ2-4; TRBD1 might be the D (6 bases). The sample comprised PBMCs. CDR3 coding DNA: TGTGCCAGCAGCTTACTGGCAGGGGAAACGGAAAGGTTATCCTTC. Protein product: CASSLLAGETERLSF.